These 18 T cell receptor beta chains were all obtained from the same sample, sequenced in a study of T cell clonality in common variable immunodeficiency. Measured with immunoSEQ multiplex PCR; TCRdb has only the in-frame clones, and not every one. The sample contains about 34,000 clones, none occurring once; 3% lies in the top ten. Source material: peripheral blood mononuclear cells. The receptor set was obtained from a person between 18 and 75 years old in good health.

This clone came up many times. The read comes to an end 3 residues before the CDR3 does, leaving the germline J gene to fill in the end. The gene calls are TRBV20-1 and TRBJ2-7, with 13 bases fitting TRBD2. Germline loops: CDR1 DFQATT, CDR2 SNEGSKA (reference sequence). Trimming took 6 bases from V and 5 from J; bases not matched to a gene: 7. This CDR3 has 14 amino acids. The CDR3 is CSARTSGRTNEQYF. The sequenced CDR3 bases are TGCAGTGCAAGGACTAGCGGGAGAACGAACGAG.

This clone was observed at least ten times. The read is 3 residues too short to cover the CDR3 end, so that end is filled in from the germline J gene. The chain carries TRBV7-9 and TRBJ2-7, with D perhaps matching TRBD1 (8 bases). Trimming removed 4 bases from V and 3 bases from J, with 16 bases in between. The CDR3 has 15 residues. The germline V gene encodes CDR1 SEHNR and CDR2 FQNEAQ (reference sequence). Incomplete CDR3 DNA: TGTGCCAGCAGCTCAGGGGGCGGGAGTATCTACGAG. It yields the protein CASSSGGGSIYE. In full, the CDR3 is CASSSGGGSIYEQYF.

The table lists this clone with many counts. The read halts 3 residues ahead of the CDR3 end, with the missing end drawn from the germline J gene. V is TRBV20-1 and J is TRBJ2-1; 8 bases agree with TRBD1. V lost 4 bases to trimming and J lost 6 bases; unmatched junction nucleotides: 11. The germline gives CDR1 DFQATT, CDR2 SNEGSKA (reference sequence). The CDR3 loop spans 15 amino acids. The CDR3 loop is CSANRRGHMSNEQFF. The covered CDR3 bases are TGCAGTGCTAACCGCAGGGGGCATATGAGCAATGAG.

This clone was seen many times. CDR3 DNA, as far as it was read: TGCGCCAGCAGCTTGGCGACAGCAGAGACC. Translated, it gives CASSLATAET. The whole CDR3 sequence reads CASSLATAETQYF. The genes are TRBV5-1 and TRBJ2-5; weak D call: TRBD1 (5 bases). Read sequence stops 3 residues before the CDR3 end, and the germline J gene provides the missing end. V lost 0 bases, J lost 4 bases, and 7 bases lay in between. The germline V gene has CDR1 SGHRS and CDR2 YFSETQ. The CDR3 has 13 residues.

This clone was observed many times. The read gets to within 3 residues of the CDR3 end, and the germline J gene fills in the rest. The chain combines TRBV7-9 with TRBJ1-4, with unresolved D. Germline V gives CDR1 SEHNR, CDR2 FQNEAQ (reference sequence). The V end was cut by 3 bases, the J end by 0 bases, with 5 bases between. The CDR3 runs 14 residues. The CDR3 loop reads CASSFSTTNEKLFF. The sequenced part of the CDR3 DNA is TGTGCCAGCAGCTTTTCTACAACTAATGAAAAA.

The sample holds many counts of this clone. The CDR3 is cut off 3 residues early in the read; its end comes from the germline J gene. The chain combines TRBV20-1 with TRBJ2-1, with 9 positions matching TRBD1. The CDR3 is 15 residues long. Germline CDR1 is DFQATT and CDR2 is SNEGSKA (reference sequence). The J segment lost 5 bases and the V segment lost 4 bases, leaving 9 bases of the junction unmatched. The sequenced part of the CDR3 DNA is TGCAGTGCTACGAAGGGACAGGGTGGCCACAATGAG. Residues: CSATKGQGGHNE. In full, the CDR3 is CSATKGQGGHNEQFF.

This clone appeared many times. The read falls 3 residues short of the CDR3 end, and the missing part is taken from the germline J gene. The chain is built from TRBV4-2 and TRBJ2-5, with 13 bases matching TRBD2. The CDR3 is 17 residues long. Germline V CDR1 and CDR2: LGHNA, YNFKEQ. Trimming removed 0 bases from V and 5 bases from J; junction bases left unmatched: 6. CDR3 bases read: TGTGCCAGCAGCCAAGACGGAGGACTAGCGGGAGCGGAGACC. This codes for CASSQDGGLAGAET. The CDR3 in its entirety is CASSQDGGLAGAETQYF.

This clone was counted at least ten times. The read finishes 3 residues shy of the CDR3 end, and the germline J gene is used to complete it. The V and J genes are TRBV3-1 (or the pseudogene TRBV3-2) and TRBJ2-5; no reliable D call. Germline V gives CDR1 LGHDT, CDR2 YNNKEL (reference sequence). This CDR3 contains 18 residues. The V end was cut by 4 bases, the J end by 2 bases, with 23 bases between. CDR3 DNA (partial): TGTGCCAGCAGCCGAAGCCTTGTTGTTAAGGCTAGGCAAGAGACC. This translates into CASSRSLVVKARQET. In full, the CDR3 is CASSRSLVVKARQETQYF.

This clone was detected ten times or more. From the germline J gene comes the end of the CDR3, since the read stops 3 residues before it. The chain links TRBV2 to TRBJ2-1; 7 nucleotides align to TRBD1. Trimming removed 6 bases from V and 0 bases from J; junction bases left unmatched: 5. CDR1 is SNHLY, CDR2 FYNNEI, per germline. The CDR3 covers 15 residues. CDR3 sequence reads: CASSSDRLSYNEQFF. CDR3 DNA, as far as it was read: TGTGCCAGCAGCTCGGACAGGCTCTCCTACAATGAG. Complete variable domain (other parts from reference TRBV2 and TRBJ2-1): EPEVTQTPSHQVTQMGQEVILRCVPISNHLYFYWYRQILGQKVEFLVSFYNNEISEKSEIFDDQFSVERPDGSNFTLKIRSTKLEDSAMYFCASSSDRLSYNEQFFGPGTRLTVL.

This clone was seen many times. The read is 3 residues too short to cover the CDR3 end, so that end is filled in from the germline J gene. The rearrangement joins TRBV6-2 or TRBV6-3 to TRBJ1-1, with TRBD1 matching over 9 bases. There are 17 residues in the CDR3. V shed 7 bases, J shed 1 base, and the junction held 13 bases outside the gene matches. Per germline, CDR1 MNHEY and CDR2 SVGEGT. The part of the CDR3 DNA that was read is TGTGCCAGCACCCCCCGGACAGGGGAAAAATCGAACACTGAA. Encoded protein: CASTPRTGEKSNTE. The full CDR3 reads CASTPRTGEKSNTEAFF.

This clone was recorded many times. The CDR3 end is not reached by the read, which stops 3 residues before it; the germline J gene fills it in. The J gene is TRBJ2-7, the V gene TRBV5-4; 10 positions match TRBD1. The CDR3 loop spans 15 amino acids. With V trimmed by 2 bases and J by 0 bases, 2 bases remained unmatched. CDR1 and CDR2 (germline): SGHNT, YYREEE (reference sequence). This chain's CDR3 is CASSFRTGGSYEQYF. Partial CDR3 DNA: TGTGCCAGCAGCTTTCGGACAGGGGGCTCCTACGAG.

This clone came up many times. The CDR3 reads CASSPRVAGLSRTDTQYF. CDR3 bases read: TGTGCCAGCAGCCCGAGGGTAGCGGGACTATCACGAACAGATACG. The chain couples TRBV4-2 to TRBJ2-3; 8 nucleotides agree with TRBD2. The CDR3 end lies 3 residues beyond the end of the read and is filled in from the germline J gene. The CDR3 totals 18 residues. Germline values: CDR1 LGHNA, CDR2 YNFKEQ. V lost 4 bases to trimming and J lost 3 bases; unmatched junction nucleotides: 15.

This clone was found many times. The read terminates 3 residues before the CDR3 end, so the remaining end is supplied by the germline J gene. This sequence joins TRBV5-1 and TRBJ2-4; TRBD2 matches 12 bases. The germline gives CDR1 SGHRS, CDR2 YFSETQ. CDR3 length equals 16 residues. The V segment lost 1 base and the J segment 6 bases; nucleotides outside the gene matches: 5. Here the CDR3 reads CASSLSLAGGPNIQYF. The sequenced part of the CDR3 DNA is TGCGCCAGCAGCTTGTCGCTAGCGGGAGGGCCAAACATT.

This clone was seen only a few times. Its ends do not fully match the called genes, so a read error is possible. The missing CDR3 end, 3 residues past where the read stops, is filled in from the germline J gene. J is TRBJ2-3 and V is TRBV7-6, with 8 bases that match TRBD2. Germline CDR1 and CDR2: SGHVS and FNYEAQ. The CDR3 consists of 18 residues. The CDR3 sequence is CANSPPPVGSGVTDTQYF. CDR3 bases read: TGTGCCAACAGCCCGCCGCCAGTGGGTAGCGGGGTCACAGATACG.

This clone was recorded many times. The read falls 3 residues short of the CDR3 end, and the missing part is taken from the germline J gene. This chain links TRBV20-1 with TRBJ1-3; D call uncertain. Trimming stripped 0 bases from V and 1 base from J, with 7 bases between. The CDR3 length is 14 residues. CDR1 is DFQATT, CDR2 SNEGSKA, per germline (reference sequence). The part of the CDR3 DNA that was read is TGCAGTGCTAGAGATGCGGGGTCTGGAAACACC. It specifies CSARDAGSGNT. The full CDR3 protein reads CSARDAGSGNTIYF.

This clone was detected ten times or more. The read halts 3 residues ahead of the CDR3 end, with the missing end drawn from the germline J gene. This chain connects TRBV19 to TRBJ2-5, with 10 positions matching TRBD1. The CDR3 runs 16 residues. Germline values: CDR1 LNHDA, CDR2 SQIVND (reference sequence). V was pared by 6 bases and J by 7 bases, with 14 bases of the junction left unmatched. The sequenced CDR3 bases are TGTGCCAGTAGGGACCCGGGACAGGGGATCAGCGGGACC. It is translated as CASRDPGQGISGT. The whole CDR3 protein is CASRDPGQGISGTQYF.

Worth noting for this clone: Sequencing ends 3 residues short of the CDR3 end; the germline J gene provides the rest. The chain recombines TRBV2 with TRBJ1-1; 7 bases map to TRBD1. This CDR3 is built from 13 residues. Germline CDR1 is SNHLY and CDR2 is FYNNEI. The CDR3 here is CASSGEGTEEAFF. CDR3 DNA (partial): TGTGCCAGCAGTGGGGAGGGGACAGAAGAA.

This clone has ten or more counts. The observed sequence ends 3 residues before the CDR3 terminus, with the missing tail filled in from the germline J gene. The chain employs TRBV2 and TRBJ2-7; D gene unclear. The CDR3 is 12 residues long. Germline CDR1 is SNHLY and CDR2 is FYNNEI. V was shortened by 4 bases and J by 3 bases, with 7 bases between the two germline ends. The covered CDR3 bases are TGTGCCAGCAGTGCAGAGAGCTACGAG. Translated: CASSAESYE. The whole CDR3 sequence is CASSAESYEQYF.